The 26 T cell receptor beta chains below come from one sample, sequenced in a study of Ad26.COV2.S vaccination and SARS-CoV-2 variants. The treatment here: around 19 received Ad26.COV2.S at low or high dose, single or two shots; about 5 received placebo; per-sample allocation not given. The investigators took samples on day 63 after the first vaccine or placebo injection. Sequencing used immunoSEQ multiplex PCR; TCRdb keeps in-frame clones, though not all of them. The sample includes 360,000 or so clones, about 89% of them seen just once. The material was peripheral blood, obtained in a trial of Ad26.COV2.S vaccine versus placebo. The receptors come from a person between 18 and 60 years old who received the Ad26.COV2.S COVID-19 vaccine or a placebo.

The rearrangement joins TRBV7-8 to TRBJ2-7; TRBD1 agrees at 10 bases. The CDR3 contains 15 residues. The germline CDR1 and CDR2 sequences are SGHVS and FQNEAQ. The V segment lost 2 bases and the J segment 2 bases; nucleotides outside the gene matches: 3. The DNA for the CDR3 is TGTGCCAGCAGCTTAATGGGACAGGGGACCTACGAGCAGTACTTC. This translates into CASSLMGQGTYEQYF. Full variable domain (outside the CDR3, taken from reference TRBV7-8 and TRBJ2-7): GAGVSQSPRYKVAKRGQDVALRCDPISGHVSLFWYQQALGQGPEFLTYFQNEAQLDKSGLPSDRFFAERPEGSVSTLKIQRTQQEDSAVYLCASSLMGQGTYEQYFGPGTRLTVT.

This clone was seen a single time. The chain couples TRBV19 to TRBJ1-2; D might be TRBD1 (6 bases). This CDR3 comprises 13 residues. V lost 3 bases, J lost 8 bases, and 13 bases lay in between. Germline CDR1 LNHDA, CDR2 SQIVND (reference sequence). CDR3 sequence reads: CASSMGQGIGYTF. The CDR3 coding sequence is TGTGCCAGTAGTATGGGGCAGGGGATAGGCTACACCTTC.

The chain joins TRBV18 to TRBJ1-4, with unresolved D. From germline, CDR1 is KGHSH and CDR2 LQKENI. The CDR3 totals 12 residues. The V end was cut by 4 bases, the J end by 4 bases, with 4 bases between. The chain's CDR3 is CASSLVNEKLFF. In DNA, the CDR3 is TGTGCCAGCTCACTAGTTAATGAAAAACTGTTTTTT.

This clone appeared once. Here the CDR3 DNA reads TGTGCCAGCAGTAAACTAGCGGGAGGGTCCTACGAGCAGTACTTC. Its protein is CASSKLAGGSYEQYF. The chain recombines TRBV6-6 with TRBJ2-7, with 13 bases fitting TRBD2. Trimming cost V 5 bases and J 1 base; bases outside gene matches: 2. The CDR3 totals 15 residues. Per the germline V gene, CDR1 is MNHNY and CDR2 is SVGAGI (reference sequence).

The chain uses TRBV9 and TRBJ2-3; 13 bases are shared with TRBD2. V shed 5 bases and J 2 bases; nucleotides not matched to a gene: 5. The length of the CDR3 is 16 residues. The germline CDR1 and CDR2 sequences are SGDLS and YYNGEE. The CDR3 region is CASRPGLAGNTDTQYF. For the CDR3, the DNA is TGTGCCAGCAGGCCGGGACTAGCGGGAAACACAGATACGCAGTATTTT.

V gene TRBV9 combines with J gene TRBJ2-2; unclear D gene. The V gene lost 4 bases and the J gene lost 2 bases, with 3 bases spanning the gap. The CDR3 length is 12 residues. Germline V gene data show CDR1 as SGDLS and CDR2 as YYNGEE. The CDR3 spells CASSPNTGELFF. Written as DNA, the CDR3 is TGTGCCAGCAGCCCTAACACCGGGGAGCTGTTTTTT.

The chain joins TRBV27 to TRBJ2-1, with TRBD2 identical over 7 bases. The CDR3 consists of 15 residues. V dropped 8 bases and J dropped 5; count of bases not matched to a gene: 12. Germline V gene data show CDR1 as MNHEY and CDR2 as SMNVEV (reference sequence). The CDR3, as DNA: TGTGCCAGCTCATTCCGACTAGCCTCGGACAATGAGCAGTTCTTC. Its translation is CASSFRLASDNEQFF.

The V gene is TRBV5-6, the J gene TRBJ2-1; 9 bases are a match to TRBD1. V dropped 9 bases and J dropped 11; count of bases not matched to a gene: 15. The germline V gene encodes CDR1 SGHDT and CDR2 YYEEEE. The CDR3 loop spans 14 amino acids. CDR3 DNA: TGTGCCACCGTACGGACAGGGGATGGTGGGAAGCAGTTCTTC. This encodes CATVRTGDGGKQFF.

The CDR3 reads CSTRTLWGEQYF. CDR3 DNA sequence: TGCAGCACTAGGACTCTCTGGGGGGAGCAGTACTTC. V usage is TRBV29-1 and J usage is TRBJ2-7, with D possibly being TRBD1 or TRBD2 (5 bases each). CDR1 SQVTM and CDR2 ANQGSEA come from the germline V gene. The CDR3 extends over 12 amino acids. Trimming removed 8 bases from V and 7 bases from J, with 18 bases in between.

In this sample, this clone turned up once. This chain uses TRBV5-1 with TRBJ2-7, with D perhaps TRBD1 (5 bases). CDR3 length equals 14 residues. Between the trimmed V and J ends, which lost 0 bases and 3 bases, there was a span of 10 bases. Germline lookup yields CDR1 SGHRS and CDR2 YFSETQ. CDR3 region: CASSLGAGNYEQYF. The CDR3 nucleotides read TGCGCCAGCAGCTTGGGGGCAGGGAACTACGAGCAGTACTTC.

The rearrangement joins TRBV7-8 to TRBJ1-2, with 8 bases that match TRBD1. Germline V gene sequence: CDR1 SGHVS, CDR2 FQNEAQ. The CDR3 extends over 14 amino acids. With V trimmed by 5 bases and J by 8 bases, 10 bases remained unmatched. CDR3 DNA: TGTGCCAGCAGCCTGACAACAGGGGGAAGAGGCTACACCTTC. This codes for CASSLTTGGRGYTF.

The rearrangement uses TRBV6-1 and TRBJ1-4; 10 positions agree with TRBD1. The germline gives CDR1 MNHNS, CDR2 SASEGT. With V trimmed by 4 bases and J by 10 bases, 15 bases remained unmatched. This CDR3 is built from 17 residues. CDR3 in amino acids: CASSVESPGQGMVKLFF. The CDR3 DNA follows: TGTGCCAGCAGTGTAGAAAGCCCGGGACAGGGGATGGTAAAACTGTTTTTT.

This clone was detected once. The CDR3 sequence: CASSNLQGIHGYTF. The CDR3 DNA reads TGTGCCAGCAGCAACCTACAGGGCATCCATGGCTACACCTTC. The rearrangement links TRBV3-1 (or the pseudogene TRBV3-2) to TRBJ1-2, with D maybe TRBD1 (6 bases). The CDR3 spans 14 residues. V lost 5 bases to trimming and J lost 6 bases, with 16 bases between them. The germline V gene encodes CDR1 LGHDT and CDR2 YNNKEL (reference sequence).

This clone was seen once. CDR3 residues: CASSQREAPPFYF. CDR3 nucleotide sequence: TGCGCCAGCAGCCAGCGGGAGGCCCCTCCCTTCTACTTC. V is TRBV10-2 and J is TRBJ2-5; 9 bases are a match to TRBD2. V lost 6 bases to trimming and J lost 14 bases; unmatched junction nucleotides: 13. The CDR3 consists of 13 residues. Germline V gene data show CDR1 as WSHSY and CDR2 as SAAADI.

This clone has a single count. The chain has TRBV6-1 and TRBJ1-5; D unresolved. The V end was cut by 2 bases, the J end by 3 bases, with 11 bases between. Germline-derived CDR1 and CDR2 are MNHNS and SASEGT. The CDR3 has 15 residues. The CDR3 here is CASSESVPNNQPQHF. In DNA form, the CDR3 reads TGTGCCAGCAGTGAAAGCGTTCCAAACAATCAGCCCCAGCATTTT.

J is TRBJ1-2 and V is TRBV5-1; D gene unclear. Per the germline V gene, CDR1 is SGHRS and CDR2 is YFSETQ. This CDR3 is 13 amino acids long. The V end was cut by 4 bases, the J end by 4 bases, with 11 bases between. In DNA form, the CDR3 reads TGCGCCAGCAGCCCGAGGACGGCCTATGGCTACACCTTC. Residues: CASSPRTAYGYTF.

The chain is built from TRBV28 and TRBJ2-5; D gene uncertain. Per the germline V gene, CDR1 is MDHEN and CDR2 is SYDVKM. V was shortened by 5 bases and J by 5 bases, with 6 bases between the two germline ends. This CDR3 comprises 11 residues. The CDR3 protein is CASSIGETQYF. The CDR3 region has the DNA TGTGCCAGCAGTATTGGGGAGACCCAGTACTTC.

This chain links TRBV6-2 or TRBV6-3 with TRBJ1-1; D is undetermined. Germline V gives CDR1 MNHEY, CDR2 SVGEGT. The CDR3 has 12 residues. Trimming removed 6 bases at V and 0 bases at J, with 5 bases between. Here the CDR3 reads CASSRLNTEAFF. The CDR3 nucleotides read TGTGCCAGCAGCCGACTGAACACTGAAGCTTTCTTT.

This rearrangement joins TRBV7-2 to TRBJ2-2; D is unclear. V lost 0 bases to trimming and J lost 2 bases, with 7 bases between them. The CDR3 loop spans 15 amino acids. Germline assignment: CDR1 SGHTA and CDR2 FQGNSA. The CDR3 region is CASSLARRNTGELFF. The CDR3 DNA reads TGTGCCAGCAGCTTAGCGCGACGTAACACCGGGGAGCTGTTTTTT.

This clone turned up a few times. The chain links TRBV7-3 to TRBJ2-7; no reliable D call. Germline V gene data show CDR1 as SGHTA and CDR2 as FQGTGA. Trimming stripped 2 bases from V and 6 bases from J, with 11 bases between. The CDR3 is 13 amino acids. The CDR3 region is CASSLEGIGEQYF. CDR3 coding DNA: TGTGCCAGCAGCTTAGAAGGAATCGGCGAGCAGTACTTC. Using reference TRBV7-3 and TRBJ2-7 for the parts outside the CDR3, the full variable domain is GAGVSQTPSNKVTEKGKYVELRCDPISGHTALYWYRQSLGQGPEFLIYFQGTGAADDSGLPNDRFFAVRPEGSVSTLKIQRTERGDSAVYLCASSLEGIGEQYFGPGTRLTVT.

This clone has just one count. This chain connects TRBV6-5 to TRBJ1-6, with unresolved D. The germline V gene encodes CDR1 MNHEY and CDR2 SVGAGI. The CDR3 consists of 13 residues. Trimming took 5 bases from V and 10 from J, leaving 12 bases between them. CDR3 sequence: CASSLPGESPLHF. The CDR3 DNA is TGTGCCAGCAGTCTGCCTGGGGAGTCACCCCTCCACTTT.

The table lists this clone with a few counts. The chain employs TRBV5-5 and TRBJ1-5; a possible D gene is TRBD1 (5 bases). This CDR3 is built from 14 residues. From germline, CDR1 is SGHKS and CDR2 YYEKEE (reference sequence). Trimming removed 7 bases at V and 1 base at J, with 12 bases between. Here the CDR3 reads CASALRGSNQPQHF. The DNA for the CDR3 is TGTGCCAGCGCCCTACGGGGGAGCAATCAGCCCCAGCATTTT.

The V gene is TRBV29-1, the J gene TRBJ2-5; 10 bases fit TRBD2. The germline V gene encodes CDR1 SQVTM and CDR2 ANQGSEA. V shed 1 base, J shed 5 bases, and the junction held 4 bases outside the gene matches. This CDR3 is built from 14 residues. Here the CDR3 DNA reads TGCAGCGTTGAAGGAGCGGGAGGGTTGGAGACCCAGTACTTC. Its translation: CSVEGAGGLETQYF. Combining the CDR3 with reference TRBV29-1 and TRBJ2-5 gives the whole variable domain SAVISQKPSRDICQRGTSLTIQCQVDSQVTMMFWYRQQPGQSLTLIATANQGSEATYESGFVIDKFPISRPNLTFSTLTVSNMSPEDSSIYLCSVEGAGGLETQYFGPGTRLLVL.

The chain uses TRBV6-2 or TRBV6-3 and TRBJ1-1; TRBD1 matches at 7 bases. Germline V CDR1 and CDR2: MNHEY, SVGEGT. V lost 5 bases to trimming and J lost 0 bases; unmatched junction nucleotides: 3. CDR3 size: 14 residues. CDR3 nucleotides: TGTGCCAGCAGTGGGGACAGCATGAACACTGAAGCTTTCTTT. This encodes CASSGDSMNTEAFF.

V and J are TRBV15 and TRBJ1-4, with 7 nucleotides matching TRBD1. Trimming took 2 bases from V and 0 from J; bases not matched to a gene: 6. Germline CDR1 LNHNV, CDR2 YYDKDF (reference sequence). This CDR3 spans 17 amino acids. The CDR3 DNA reads TGTGCCACCAGCAGAACCGGGACAGTAACAACTAATGAAAAACTGTTTTTT. Protein: CATSRTGTVTTNEKLFF. Using reference TRBV15 and TRBJ1-4 for the parts outside the CDR3, the full variable domain is DAMVIQNPRYQVTQFGKPVTLSCSQTLNHNVMYWYQQKSSQAPKLLFHYYDKDFNNEADTPDNFQSRRPNTSFCFLDIRSPGLGDTAMYLCATSRTGTVTTNEKLFFGSGTQLSVL.

The chain carries TRBV6-5 and TRBJ2-5; tentative D call: TRBD2 (5 bases). Germline V CDR1 and CDR2: MNHEY, SVGAGI. V shed 6 bases and J shed 5 bases, with 13 bases lying between them. This CDR3 is built from 13 residues. DNA of the CDR3: TGTGCCAGCAGCCAACTGGGCGGGGAGACCCAGTACTTC. Translated, it gives CASSQLGGETQYF.